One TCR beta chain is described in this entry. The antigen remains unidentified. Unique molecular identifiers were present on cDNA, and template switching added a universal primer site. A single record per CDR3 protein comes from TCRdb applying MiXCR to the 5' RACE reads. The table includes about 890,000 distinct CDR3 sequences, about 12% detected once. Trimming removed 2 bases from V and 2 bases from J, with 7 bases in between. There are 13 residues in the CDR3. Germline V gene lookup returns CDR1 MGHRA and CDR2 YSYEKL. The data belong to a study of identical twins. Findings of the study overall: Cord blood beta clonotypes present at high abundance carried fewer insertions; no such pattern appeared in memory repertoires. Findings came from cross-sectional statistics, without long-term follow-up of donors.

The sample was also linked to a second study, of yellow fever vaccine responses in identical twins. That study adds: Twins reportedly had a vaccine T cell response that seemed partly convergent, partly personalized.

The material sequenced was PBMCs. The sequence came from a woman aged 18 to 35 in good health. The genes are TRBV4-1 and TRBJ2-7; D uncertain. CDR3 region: CASSQTTAYEQYF. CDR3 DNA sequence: TGCGCCAGCAGCCAAACGACGGCCTACGAGCAGTACTTC.